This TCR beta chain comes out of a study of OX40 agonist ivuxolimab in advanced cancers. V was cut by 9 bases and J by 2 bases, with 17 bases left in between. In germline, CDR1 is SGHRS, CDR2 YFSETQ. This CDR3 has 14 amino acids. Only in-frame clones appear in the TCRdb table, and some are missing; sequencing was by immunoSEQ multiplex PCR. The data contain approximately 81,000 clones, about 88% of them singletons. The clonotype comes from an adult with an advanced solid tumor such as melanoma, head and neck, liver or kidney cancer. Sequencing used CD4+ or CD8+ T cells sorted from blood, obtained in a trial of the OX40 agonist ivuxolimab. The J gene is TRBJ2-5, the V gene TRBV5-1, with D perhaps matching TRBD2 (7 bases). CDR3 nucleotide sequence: TGCGCCACGGGAGGAGGGGGGTTGCAAGAGACCCAGTACTTC. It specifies CATGGGGLQETQYF.